This TCR beta chain was documented in a study of cytomegalovirus exposure and HLA in healthy donors. Study information: Early released data had about 80 million unique TCRs, all coming from HLA-typed donors. Study-wide results and caveats: Per a prior analysis, the majority of TCR beta V segments were productive roughly 90% or roughly 30% of the time.

Concerning this clone: Its specificity is unknown.

60 Vbeta and 13 Jbeta primers were used in PCR. Sequenced by immunoSEQ multiplex PCR; TCRdb stores in-frame clones only, minus some. The top ten hold around 3.2% of the sample, which has over 80,000 clones, approximately 85% seen once. The V end was cut by 4 bases, the J end by 5 bases, with 12 bases between. Germline V gene data show CDR1 as SGDLS and CDR2 as YYNGEE. The length of the CDR3 is 13 residues. The chain uses TRBV9 and TRBJ1-2; possible D gene TRBD1, 6 bases. The sample consisted of PBMCs. This clonotype was sampled from a man aged 25 to 40 in good health and CMV-seropositive. CDR3 region: CASSKTGLYGYTF. The CDR3 region has the DNA TGTGCCAGCAGCAAAACAGGGTTGTATGGCTACACCTTC.